The 18 T cell receptor beta chains in this list originate from one sample, sequenced in a study of Graves' ophthalmopathy and Graves' hyperthyroidism. The TCR beta CDR3 regions underwent amplification from RNA transcripts. HTBI-primed RT-PCR formed the first round, and a multiplex PCR formed the second. TCRdb called the multiplex PCR reads again in MiXCR, with one record for every CDR3 protein. This table holds over 200,000 distinct CDR3 sequences, 29% found once. Sequenced material: peripheral blood. These receptors were obtained from a man between 50 and 59 years old with Graves' ophthalmopathy.

V is TRBV7-2 and J is TRBJ1-2; D ambiguous. This CDR3 is 14 amino acids long. The V end lost 5 bases, the J end lost 4 bases, and 14 bases lay between the germline ends. Germline-derived CDR1 and CDR2 are SGHTA and FQGNSA. The CDR3 DNA reads as TGTGCCAGCAGCCCTAACTGGGGAGGCTATGGCTACACCTTC. Translated: CASSPNWGGYGYTF.

The chain links TRBV6-1 to TRBJ1-3; D not resolved. The CDR3 has 13 residues. The ends were cut back, 5 bases at V and 1 base at J, with 6 bases in the middle. Germline V lookup: CDR1 MNHNS, CDR2 SASEGT. The CDR3 here is CASSRTSGNTIYF. CDR3 DNA: TGTGCCAGCAGTCGGACGTCTGGAAACACCATATATTTT.

This clonotype appeared many times. V and J are TRBV7-2 and TRBJ1-1; the D gene is possibly TRBD1 (5 bases). Germline V gene data show CDR1 as SGHTA and CDR2 as FQGNSA. The germline V and J ends were trimmed by 6 bases and 1 base, with 12 bases remaining between them. The CDR3 has 14 residues. This chain's CDR3 is CASSRDPGNTEAFF. The CDR3 nucleotides are TGTGCCAGCAGTCGGGACCCGGGGAACACTGAAGCTTTCTTT. Full variable domain (rest looked up from reference TRBV7-2 and TRBJ1-1): GAGVSQSPSNKVTEKGKDVELRCDPISGHTALYWYRQSLGQGLEFLIYFQGNSAPDKSGLPSDRFSAERTGGSVSTLTIQRTQQEDSAVYLCASSRDPGNTEAFFGQGTRLTVV.

This clonotype was seen at least ten times. The rearrangement links TRBV3-1 to TRBJ2-7, with D hard to call. The CDR3 is 17 amino acids. Germline V gene lookup returns CDR1 LGHDT and CDR2 YNNKEL (reference sequence). V was shortened by 0 bases and J by 0 bases, with 15 bases between the two germline ends. This chain's CDR3 is CASSQDGSGETSYEQYF. CDR3 bases: TGTGCCAGCAGCCAAGATGGAAGTGGGGAAACCTCCTACGAGCAGTACTTC.

This clonotype has ten or more counts. The CDR3 loop is CASSLSQGTTQETQYF. CDR3 DNA sequence: TGTGCCAGCAGTTTATCCCAGGGGACAACCCAAGAGACCCAGTACTTC. The chain uses TRBV28 and TRBJ2-5; D is perhaps TRBD1 (6 bases). The CDR3 runs to 16 residues. Between the trimmed V and J ends, which lost 1 base and 1 base, there was a span of 13 bases. Germline V gives CDR1 MDHEN, CDR2 SYDVKM.

The gene calls are TRBV20-1 and TRBJ1-1, with 10 bases fitting TRBD1. This CDR3 is built from 15 residues. CDR1 and CDR2 (germline): DFQATT, SNEGSKA (reference sequence). V shed 1 base, J shed 3 bases, and the junction held 5 bases outside the gene matches. CDR3 nucleotides: TGCAGTGCTAGAGTTTCCGGGACAGGGGACACTGAAGCTTTCTTT. Its protein product is CSARVSGTGDTEAFF.

The V gene is TRBV12-5, the J gene TRBJ2-7; 8 positions match TRBD1. The V and J ends lost 6 bases and 4 bases, in that order; junction bases with no gene match: 11. Looked up from germline, CDR1 is LGHNT and CDR2 is FRNRAP. The CDR3 is 15 residues long. CDR3 DNA: TGTGCTAGTGGCACCGGACAGGGAGTTGGGTACGAGCAGTACTTC. It codes for CASGTGQGVGYEQYF.

The rearrangement uses TRBV28 and TRBJ2-1; no reliable D call. V lost 2 bases to trimming and J lost 6 bases, with 8 bases between them. Germline V gene data show CDR1 as MDHEN and CDR2 as SYDVKM. The CDR3 contains 13 residues. The CDR3 is CASSLGRANEQFF. The CDR3 nucleotides are TGTGCCAGCAGTTTAGGTAGGGCCAATGAGCAGTTCTTC.

The J gene is TRBJ1-1, the V gene TRBV15; D is perhaps TRBD1 (6 bases). V was shortened by 5 bases and J by 5 bases, with 21 bases between the two germline ends. The CDR3 sequence is 16 residues long. Per the germline V gene, CDR1 is LNHNV and CDR2 is YYDKDF (reference sequence). The CDR3 region has the DNA TGTGCCACCAGCTTCGGGGGCACAAACCCGAGGACTGAAGCTTTCTTT. Its protein is CATSFGGTNPRTEAFF.

Many counts were recorded for this clonotype. This chain uses TRBV4-1 with TRBJ1-1; D is ambiguous. CDR3 length: 14 residues. V was trimmed by 6 bases and J by 1 base, leaving 12 bases between them. The germline gives CDR1 MGHRA, CDR2 YSYEKL. In DNA form, the CDR3 reads TGCGCCAGCAGGCATACGACGGAGAACACTGAAGCTTTCTTT. Translating it yields CASRHTTENTEAFF.

Only one count was recorded for this clonotype. The V and J genes are TRBV28 and TRBJ2-7; 11 bases match TRBD2. V dropped 4 bases and J dropped 2; count of bases not matched to a gene: 10. The CDR3 is 17 residues long. Looked up from germline, CDR1 is MDHEN and CDR2 is SYDVKM. Here the CDR3 reads CASSSGALSGGAYEQYF. DNA for the CDR3: TGTGCCAGCAGTTCTGGGGCCCTTAGCGGGGGGGCCTACGAGCAGTACTTC.

V gene TRBV28 combines with J gene TRBJ1-5, with a weak D call TRBD1 (6 bases). With 6 bases removed from V and 3 bases from J, the gap between germline ends came to 12 bases. Germline V gene data show CDR1 as MDHEN and CDR2 as SYDVKM. The CDR3 has 14 residues. CDR3 sequence reads: CASRWTVNNQPQHF. The CDR3 nucleotides are TGTGCCAGCAGGTGGACAGTTAACAATCAGCCCCAGCATTTT.

This clonotype was seen at least ten times. The chain recombines TRBV7-8 with TRBJ1-6; no reliable D call. The V end lost 2 bases, the J end lost 7 bases, and 6 bases lay between the germline ends. CDR1 is SGHVS, CDR2 FQNEAQ, per germline. The CDR3 has 13 amino acids. DNA for the CDR3: TGTGCCAGCAGCTTAACCCAGAATTCACCCCTCCACTTT. Translating it yields CASSLTQNSPLHF.

CDR3 amino acids: CASSFQGESNYGYTF. The CDR3 coding sequence is TGTGCCAGCAGTTTTCAGGGTGAATCAAACTATGGCTACACCTTC. The chain links TRBV27 to TRBJ1-2; D is possibly TRBD1 (5 bases). The CDR3 spans 15 residues. V lost 3 bases to trimming and J lost 2 bases, with 13 bases between them. Germline values: CDR1 MNHEY, CDR2 SMNVEV (reference sequence).

The rearrangement links TRBV6-2 or TRBV6-3 to TRBJ2-7; D is ambiguous. Germline-derived CDR1 and CDR2 are MNHEY and SVGEGT. The CDR3 sequence is 15 residues long. V lost 5 bases, J lost 0 bases, and 14 bases lay in between. The CDR3 spells CASSPPADSSYEQYF. As DNA, the CDR3 is TGTGCCAGCAGTCCCCCTGCGGATAGCTCCTACGAGCAGTACTTC.

This clonotype was recorded many times. CDR3 region: CASSLTDRTGELFF. The CDR3, as DNA: TGTGCCAGCAGCTTAACGGACCGTACCGGGGAGCTGTTTTTT. This rearrangement joins TRBV7-3 to TRBJ2-2; D not resolved. The V gene's germline CDR1 is SGHTA and CDR2 FQGTGA. Between the trimmed V and J ends, which lost 0 bases and 5 bases, there was a span of 7 bases. CDR3 length: 14 residues.

This clonotype was recorded many times. The V gene is TRBV12-3 or TRBV12-4, the J gene TRBJ2-6; tentative D call: TRBD2 (6 bases). The V gene lost 2 bases and the J gene lost 2 bases, with 22 bases spanning the gap. CDR3 length: 20 amino acids. This CDR3 reads CASSLRSRGILVAGANVLTF. CDR3 DNA sequence: TGTGCCAGCAGTTTAAGGTCTCGGGGGATTTTGGTGGCTGGGGCCAACGTCCTGACTTTC.

The rearrangement uses TRBV2 and TRBJ2-7; 9 nucleotides match TRBD1. The CDR3 is 13 amino acids. CDR1 is SNHLY and CDR2 is FYNNEI in the germline V gene. Unmatched junction bases numbered 7, after V lost 4 bases and J lost 9 bases. The CDR3 reads CASSAGTGLWQYF. The CDR3 DNA reads as TGTGCCAGCAGTGCCGGGACAGGGCTTTGGCAGTACTTC.